This section outlines one T cell receptor beta chain sequence together with its context. No antigen is known for it. Base quality data are lacking; no much larger clone is found one base away. This specimen comes from a study of blood T cell repertoires in COVID-19 (dated by TCRdb to 2018 to 2020). About the investigation overall: The collaborator samples originated in the United States, Italy and Spain and spanned the acute and convalescent phases of COVID-19. Samples came from the ongoing ImmuneRACE study (first 160 participants) plus 1,254 subjects from 6 global collaborators. The repertoires were released in a freely available public database intended as a resource for research on the immune response to SARS-CoV-2. Sample metadata almost always included a de-identified subject ID, COVID-19 status, age in years and sex. The prospective study material was composed of cDNA or gDNA derived from T cells, B-cell-depleted T cells, or PBMCs. The dataset comprised deeply sampled blood TCRbeta repertoires from subjects exposed to, actively infected with, or recovered from COVID-19. Where available, HLA class I and class II types were taken from metadata supplied by the sample provider and were not determined by assay-based typing. General findings and caveats noted by the study authors: How much clinical and demographic metadata was included differed by source and by participant, and the metadata was provided uncurated.

TCRbeta CDR3 regions were amplified from genomic DNA by means of the immunoSEQ Assay, a bias-controlled multiplex PCR. From the authors' description of their analysis: The number of nucleated cells in each sample was estimated by amplification of reference gene primers within the assay. To quantify the absolute abundance of each unique TCRbeta CDR3 rearrangement, sequence reads were collapsed and filtered. For each sample, productive Simpson clonality was calculated as the square root of Simpson's diversity index over productive rearrangements. TCRdb mirrors the immuneACCESS table, restricted to in-frame sequences. Some clones are absent from its copies; in checked studies, under half trace to an unresolved V gene, and the reason for the others is unknown. V and J calls and clone size are those listed in that table; D and trimming were worked out from the DNA. This sample has 120,000 or so clones in its table, and 85% to 90% of those were observed once. Less than 30% of the sample is taken by the ten largest.

Each collaborating institution followed its own protocols to collect whole blood in K2EDTA tubes. For TCRbeta analysis, collaborators shipped samples as frozen whole blood, isolated PBMCs, or DNA extracted from either of those sample types. The CDR3 holds 16 amino acids from the cysteine to the phenylalanine. Here the CDR3 DNA is all that survives: 48 bases in frame from base 1. Trimming takes 4 bases off V and 2 bases off J; junction bases not matched to a gene: 10. The germline V gene (reference sequence) gives CDR1 as LNHDA and CDR2 as SQIVND. The source is a woman in her seventies with acute or convalescent COVID-19. Recombination connected TRBV19 to TRBJ1-1; a stretch of 7 junction bases matches TRBD1. Material: peripheral blood. The CDR3 amino acid sequence is: CASSSVAYRGNTEAFF. The base sequence is TGTGCCAGTAGTAGCGTGGCCTACAGGGGAAACACTGAAGCTTTCTTT.